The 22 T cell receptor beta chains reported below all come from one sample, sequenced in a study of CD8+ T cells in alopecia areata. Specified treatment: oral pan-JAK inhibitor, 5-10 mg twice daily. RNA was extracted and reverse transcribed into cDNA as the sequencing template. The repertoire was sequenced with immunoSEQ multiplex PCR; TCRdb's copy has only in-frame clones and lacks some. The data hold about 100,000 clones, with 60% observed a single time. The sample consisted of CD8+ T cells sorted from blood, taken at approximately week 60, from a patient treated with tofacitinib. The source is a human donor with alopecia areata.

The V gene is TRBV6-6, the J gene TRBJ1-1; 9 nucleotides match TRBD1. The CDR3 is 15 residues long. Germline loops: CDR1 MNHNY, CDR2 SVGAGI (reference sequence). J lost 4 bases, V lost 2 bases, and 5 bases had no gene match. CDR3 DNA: TGTGCCAGCAGTTACCTTGGACAGGGGAGCACTGAAGCTTTCTTT. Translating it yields CASSYLGQGSTEAFF.

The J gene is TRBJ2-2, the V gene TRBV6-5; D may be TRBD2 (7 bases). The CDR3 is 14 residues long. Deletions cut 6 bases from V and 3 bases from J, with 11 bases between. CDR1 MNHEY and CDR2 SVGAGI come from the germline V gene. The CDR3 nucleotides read TGTGCCAGCAGGAGGGGGGGCGACACCGGGGAGCTGTTTTTT. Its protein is CASRRGGDTGELFF.

CDR3 sequence reads: CASSPHPHAGTSDLNEQFF. DNA for the CDR3: TGTGCCAGCAGCCCACATCCACACGCCGGGACTAGCGACCTCAATGAGCAGTTCTTC. The chain is built from TRBV7-9 and TRBJ2-1, with TRBD2 matching over 10 bases. After removal of 5 bases from V and 6 bases from J, the junction contained 19 bases not matched to a gene. The CDR3 is 19 amino acids. Germline CDR1 is SEHNR and CDR2 is FQNEAQ (reference sequence).

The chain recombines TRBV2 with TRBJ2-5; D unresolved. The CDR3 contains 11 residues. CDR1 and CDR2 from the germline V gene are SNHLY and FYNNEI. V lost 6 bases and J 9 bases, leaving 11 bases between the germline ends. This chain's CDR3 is CASRPSMSQYF. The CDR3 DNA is TGTGCCAGCAGGCCGTCTATGTCCCAGTACTTC.

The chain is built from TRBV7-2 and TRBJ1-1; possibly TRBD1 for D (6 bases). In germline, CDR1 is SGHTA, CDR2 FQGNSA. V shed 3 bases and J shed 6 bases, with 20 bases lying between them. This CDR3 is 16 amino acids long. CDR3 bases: TGTGCCAGCAGCTTTAGATACGACAGGCCGGAACCTGAAGCTTTCTTT. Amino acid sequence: CASSFRYDRPEPEAFF.

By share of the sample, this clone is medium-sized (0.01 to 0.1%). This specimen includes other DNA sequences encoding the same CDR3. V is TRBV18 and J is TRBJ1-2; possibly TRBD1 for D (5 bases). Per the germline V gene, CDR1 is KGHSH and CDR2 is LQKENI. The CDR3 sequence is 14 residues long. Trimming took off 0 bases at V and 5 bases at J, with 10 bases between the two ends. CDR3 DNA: TGTGCCAGCTCACCACCGACAGAATCGTATGGCTACACCTTC. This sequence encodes CASSPPTESYGYTF.

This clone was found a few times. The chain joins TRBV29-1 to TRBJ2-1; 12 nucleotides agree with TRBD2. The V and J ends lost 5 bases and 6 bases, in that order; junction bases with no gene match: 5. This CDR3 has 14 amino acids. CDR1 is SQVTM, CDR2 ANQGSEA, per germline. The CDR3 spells CSVPSGGAFNEQFF. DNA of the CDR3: TGCAGCGTTCCTAGCGGGGGGGCCTTCAATGAGCAGTTCTTC.

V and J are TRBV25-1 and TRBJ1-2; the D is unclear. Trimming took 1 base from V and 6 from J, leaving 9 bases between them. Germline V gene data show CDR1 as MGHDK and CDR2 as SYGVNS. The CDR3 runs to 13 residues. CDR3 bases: TGTGCCAGCAGTGAATCAGGAAGGGATGGCTACACCTTC. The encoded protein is CASSESGRDGYTF.

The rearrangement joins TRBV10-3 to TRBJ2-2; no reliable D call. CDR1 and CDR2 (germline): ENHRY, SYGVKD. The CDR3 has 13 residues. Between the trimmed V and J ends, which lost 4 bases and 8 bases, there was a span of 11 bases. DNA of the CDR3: TGTGCCATCAGTGGACCGACGGAAGGGGAGCTGTTTTTT. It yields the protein CAISGPTEGELFF.

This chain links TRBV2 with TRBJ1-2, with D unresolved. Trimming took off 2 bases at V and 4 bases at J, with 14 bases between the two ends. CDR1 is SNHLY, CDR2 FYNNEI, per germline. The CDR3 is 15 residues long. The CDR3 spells CASSEFWASGYGYTF. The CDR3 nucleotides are TGTGCCAGCAGTGAATTTTGGGCATCGGGCTATGGCTACACCTTC.

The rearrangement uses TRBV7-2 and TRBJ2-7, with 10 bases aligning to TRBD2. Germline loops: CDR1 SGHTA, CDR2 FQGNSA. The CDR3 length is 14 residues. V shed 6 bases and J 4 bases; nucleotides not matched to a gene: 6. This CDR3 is CASSHIAGGYEQYF. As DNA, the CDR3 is TGTGCCAGCAGTCACATAGCGGGGGGATACGAGCAGTACTTC.

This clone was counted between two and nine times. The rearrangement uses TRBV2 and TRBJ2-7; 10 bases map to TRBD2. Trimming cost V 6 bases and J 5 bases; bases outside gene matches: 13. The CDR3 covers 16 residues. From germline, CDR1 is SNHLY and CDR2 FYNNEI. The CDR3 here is CASRRPGSGGLDEQYF. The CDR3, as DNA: TGTGCCAGCAGGAGGCCCGGTAGCGGGGGGTTGGACGAGCAGTACTTC.

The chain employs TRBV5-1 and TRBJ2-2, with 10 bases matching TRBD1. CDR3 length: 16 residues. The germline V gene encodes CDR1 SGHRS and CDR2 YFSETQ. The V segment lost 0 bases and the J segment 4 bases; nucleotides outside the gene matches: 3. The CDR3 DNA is TGCGCCAGCAGCTTGGTGGGACAGGGGAGCACCGGGGAGCTGTTTTTT. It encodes CASSLVGQGSTGELFF.

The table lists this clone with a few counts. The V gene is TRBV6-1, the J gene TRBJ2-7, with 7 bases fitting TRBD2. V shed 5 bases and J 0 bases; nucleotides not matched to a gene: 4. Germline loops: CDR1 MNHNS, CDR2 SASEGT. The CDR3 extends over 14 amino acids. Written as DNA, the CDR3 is TGTGCCAGCAGTTCCGGGACTACCTCCTACGAGCAGTACTTC. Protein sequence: CASSSGTTSYEQYF.

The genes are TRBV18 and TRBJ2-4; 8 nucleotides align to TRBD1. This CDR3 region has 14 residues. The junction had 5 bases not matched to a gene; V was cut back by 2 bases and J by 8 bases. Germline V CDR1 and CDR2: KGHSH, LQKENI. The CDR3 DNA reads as TGTGCCAGCTCACCATACGACAGGGGACACATTCAGTACTTC. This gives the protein CASSPYDRGHIQYF.

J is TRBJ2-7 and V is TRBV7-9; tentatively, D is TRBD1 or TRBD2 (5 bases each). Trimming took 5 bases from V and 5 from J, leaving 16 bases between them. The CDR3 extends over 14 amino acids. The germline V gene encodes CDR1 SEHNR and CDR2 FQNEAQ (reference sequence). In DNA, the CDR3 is TGTGCCAGCAGCCATACGGGGCCAAACAACGAGCAGTACTTC. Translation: CASSHTGPNNEQYF.

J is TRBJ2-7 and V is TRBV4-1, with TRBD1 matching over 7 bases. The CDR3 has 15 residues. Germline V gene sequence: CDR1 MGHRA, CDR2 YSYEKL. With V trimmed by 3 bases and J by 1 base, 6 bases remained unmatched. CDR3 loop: CASSQNDRVSYEQYF. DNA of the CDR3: TGCGCCAGCAGCCAGAACGACAGGGTTTCCTACGAGCAGTACTTC.

The CDR3 region is CASSLDWGQTDIQYF. As DNA, the CDR3 is TGTGCCAGCAGCTTAGACTGGGGGCAGACGGACATTCAGTACTTC. The rearrangement uses TRBV7-9 and TRBJ2-4, with a possible D match to TRBD1 (6 bases). Per the germline V gene, CDR1 is SEHNR and CDR2 is FQNEAQ (reference sequence). The ends were cut back, 1 base at V and 8 bases at J, with 15 bases in the middle. The CDR3 length is 15 residues.

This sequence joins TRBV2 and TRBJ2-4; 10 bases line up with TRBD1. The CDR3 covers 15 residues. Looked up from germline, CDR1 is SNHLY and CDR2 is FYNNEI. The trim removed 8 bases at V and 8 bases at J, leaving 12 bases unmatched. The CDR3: CASGQSDRGRDIQYF. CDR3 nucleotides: TGTGCCAGCGGCCAGTCTGACAGGGGGCGCGACATTCAGTACTTC.

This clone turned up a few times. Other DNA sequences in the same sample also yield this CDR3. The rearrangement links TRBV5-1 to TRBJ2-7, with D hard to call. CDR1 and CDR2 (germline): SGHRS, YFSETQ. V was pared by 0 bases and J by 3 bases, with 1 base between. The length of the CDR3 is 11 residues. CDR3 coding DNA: TGCGCCAGCAGCTTGGGCTACGAGCAGTACTTC. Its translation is CASSLGYEQYF.

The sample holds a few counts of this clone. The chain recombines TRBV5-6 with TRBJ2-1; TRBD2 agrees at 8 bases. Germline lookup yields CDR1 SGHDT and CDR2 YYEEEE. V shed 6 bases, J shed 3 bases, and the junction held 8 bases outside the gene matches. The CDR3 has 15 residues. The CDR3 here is CASTPSGHRYNEQFF. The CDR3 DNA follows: TGTGCCAGCACCCCTAGCGGGCACCGCTACAATGAGCAGTTCTTC. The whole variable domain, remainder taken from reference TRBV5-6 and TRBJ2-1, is DAGVTQSPTHLIKTRGQQVTLRCSPKSGHDTVSWYQQALGQGPQFIFQYYEEEERQRGNFPDRFSGHQFPNYSSELNVNALLLGDSALYLCASTPSGHRYNEQFFGPGTRLTVL.

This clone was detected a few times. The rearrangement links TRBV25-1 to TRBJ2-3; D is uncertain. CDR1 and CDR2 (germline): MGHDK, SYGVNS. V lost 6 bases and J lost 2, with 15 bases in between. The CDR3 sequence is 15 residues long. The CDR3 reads CASSVTNRLTDTQYF. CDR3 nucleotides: TGTGCCAGCAGCGTCACGAACCGCCTCACAGATACGCAGTATTTT.